This is a list of T cell receptor beta chains from one sample in a study of T cell responses to AZD1222 COVID-19 vaccine. Sequenced by immunoSEQ multiplex PCR; TCRdb stores in-frame clones only, minus some. The sample yields fewer than 120,000 clones, 85% to 95% seen once. The sample in question was peripheral blood, obtained on day 0 of AZD1222 vaccination. Receptor source: an adult in good health. CDR3s include the opening cysteine and the closing phenylalanine or tryptophan. The order of the fields is V gene, clone size, J gene, D gene, CDR3 protein, CDR3 DNA. The D gene is left open where the match is weak. Not all rows give a size; the values are once, few, many and, for expanded clones, a class.

>TRBV19|.|TRBJ2-2|TRBD2
CASRPLEYGSGGTRELFF
TGTGCCAGTAGACCTTTGGAATATGGAAGCGGGGGGACAAGGGAGCTGTTTTTT
>TRBV11-3|.|TRBJ2-2|TRBD2
CASSQTSGVTGELFF
TGTGCCAGCAGCCAGACTAGCGGGGTCACCGGGGAGCTGTTTTTT
>TRBV6-2/TRBV6-3|.|TRBJ2-7|TRBD2
CASSYGRAGVSTEQYF
TGTGCCAGCAGTTATGGGCGAGCGGGGGTATCGACCGAGCAGTACTTC
>TRBV5-5|once|TRBJ1-4|TRBD1
CASSPRQGMDEKLFF
TGTGCCAGCAGCCCGCGACAGGGAATGGATGAAAAACTGTTTTTT
>TRBV11-2|.|TRBJ2-5|.
CASSRFGYQETQYF
TGTGCCAGCAGCCGCTTTGGCTACCAAGAGACCCAGTACTTC
>TRBV25-1|.|TRBJ2-3|TRBD2
CASSESRGLSDTQYF
TGTGCCAGCAGTGAATCTCGGGGACTATCAGATACGCAGTATTTT
>TRBV7-4|.|TRBJ1-5|.
CASSLVKGRGNQPQHF
TGTGCCAGCAGCTTAGTGAAGGGGAGGGGCAATCAGCCCCAGCATTTT
>TRBV30|.|TRBJ1-1|.
CARRTTMNTEAFF
TGTGCCCGCCGGACAACTATGAACACTGAAGCTTTCTTT
>TRBV30|once|TRBJ1-2|TRBD1
CAWSADRGVNYGYTF
TGTGCCTGGAGTGCCGACAGGGGAGTTAACTATGGCTACACCTTC
>TRBV24-1|.|TRBJ2-2|TRBD1
CATGDSSYTGELFF
TGTGCCACCGGGGACAGTTCTTATACCGGGGAGCTGTTTTTT
>TRBV20-1|.|TRBJ1-2|.
CSAWAENGYTF
TGCAGTGCTTGGGCGGAGAATGGCTACACCTTC
>TRBV3-1/TRBV3-2|.|TRBJ1-1|.
CASSQDRGGFTEAFF
TGTGCCAGCAGCCAAGATCGTGGGGGTTTCACTGAAGCTTTCTTT
>TRBV7-2|once|TRBJ1-1|.
CASHQAVRGKDTEAFF
TGTGCCAGCCACCAAGCGGTCAGGGGAAAGGACACTGAAGCTTTCTTT
>TRBV19|.|TRBJ2-5|.
CASSTETGGETQYF
TGTGCCAGTAGTACAGAGACAGGAGGGGAGACCCAGTACTTC
>TRBV28|once|TRBJ2-2|.
CASSLSGIGELFF
TGTGCCAGCAGTTTATCAGGGATCGGGGAGCTGTTTTTT
>TRBV4-2|.|TRBJ1-3|.
CASSQEEVGGNTIYF
TGTGCCAGCAGCCAAGAAGAGGTCGGTGGAAACACCATATATTTT
>TRBV24-1|few|TRBJ2-7|TRBD1
CATSDQTGTGDYEQYF
TGTGCCACCAGTGATCAAACCGGGACAGGGGACTACGAGCAGTACTTC
>TRBV4-1|once|TRBJ1-4|TRBD1
CASSQVPGQGGEKLFF
TGCGCCAGCAGCCAAGTCCCGGGACAGGGTGGCGAAAAACTGTTTTTT
>TRBV6-1|once|TRBJ1-3|TRBD1
CASSDRGRKGNTIYF
TGTGCCAGCAGTGACAGGGGGCGGAAAGGAAACACCATATATTTT
>TRBV10-1|.|TRBJ1-5|.
CASSSGNFQPQHF
TGCGCCAGCAGTTCAGGGAATTTCCAGCCCCAGCATTTT
>TRBV10-2|.|TRBJ1-6|TRBD1
CASSERTGGNSPLHF
TGCGCCAGCAGTGAAAGGACAGGGGGGAATTCACCCCTCCACTTT
>TRBV30|.|TRBJ2-7|.
CAYGSNSYEQYF
TGTGCCTATGGCAGCAACTCCTACGAGCAGTACTTC
>TRBV30|.|TRBJ1-6|.
CAWSAVRTVLMYGSPLHF
TGTGCCTGGAGTGCAGTCCGGACAGTTCTCATGTATGGTTCACCCCTCCACTTT
>TRBV4-1|.|TRBJ1-5|.
CASSQDFVRQPQHF
TGCGCCAGCAGCCAAGACTTCGTCCGTCAGCCCCAGCATTTT
>TRBV4-1|.|TRBJ2-7|TRBD2
CASSQEVPGGTNYEQYF
TGCGCCAGCAGCCAAGAAGTTCCGGGGGGGACTAACTACGAGCAGTACTTC
>TRBV25-1|.|TRBJ1-6|TRBD1
CASTRQGGNNSPLHF
TGTGCCAGCACGCGACAGGGAGGAAATAATTCACCCCTCCACTTT
>TRBV19|.|TRBJ2-7|.
CASSSGLSYEQYF
TGTGCCAGTAGCTCAGGCCTGTCCTACGAGCAGTACTTC
>TRBV6-1|.|TRBJ1-5|.
CASSEAAPRQPQHF
TGTGCCAGCAGTGAAGCGGCCCCCCGTCAGCCCCAGCATTTT
>TRBV5-1|.|TRBJ2-3|.
CASSQWHRAGQEGKADTQYF
TGCGCCAGCAGCCAATGGCACCGGGCGGGCCAAGAGGGTAAGGCAGATACGCAGTATTTT
>TRBV5-1|.|TRBJ2-7|.
CASSWQGYHEQYF
TGCGCCAGCAGCTGGCAGGGCTACCACGAGCAGTACTTC
>TRBV5-1|.|TRBJ2-1|.
CASSNGQIQFF
TGCGCCAGCAGCAACGGACAGATACAGTTCTTC
>TRBV9|.|TRBJ1-1|TRBD1
CASSINSGGGTEAFF
TGTGCCAGCAGCATCAACTCAGGGGGAGGCACTGAAGCTTTCTTT
>TRBV2|.|TRBJ1-1|.
CASSELGRTNTEAFF
TGTGCCAGCAGTGAACTAGGCAGGACGAACACTGAAGCTTTCTTT
>TRBV11-3|.|TRBJ2-7|TRBD1
CASSLLGDRGYEQYF
TGTGCCAGCAGCTTATTAGGGGACAGGGGGTACGAGCAGTACTTC
>TRBV28|few|TRBJ1-2|.
CASSYGGNGYTF
TGTGCCAGCAGTTATGGGGGGAATGGCTACACCTTC
>TRBV5-1|.|TRBJ2-5|.
CASSSGLQETQYF
TGCGCCAGCAGTTCGGGACTTCAAGAGACCCAGTACTTC
>TRBV6-4|once|TRBJ1-6|.
CASRGTDNSPLHF
TGTGCCAGCAGAGGGACCGATAATTCACCCCTCCACTTT
>TRBV9|.|TRBJ2-2|.
CASSVNRQGGTGELFF
TGTGCCAGCAGCGTAAACCGACAGGGAGGAACCGGGGAGCTGTTTTTT
>TRBV19|few|TRBJ2-5|.
CASSRRQETQYF
TGTGCCAGTAGTAGGCGCCAAGAGACCCAGTACTTC